Reported below is one T cell receptor beta chain. The data originate from a study of blood T cell repertoires in COVID-19. Study-level background: The study drew acute and convalescent COVID-19 samples from the United States, Italy and Spain. T cells, B-cell-depleted T cells, or PBMCs supplied cDNA or gDNA.

Original processing notes: Researchers report that nucleated cell counts were estimated from reference gene primer amplification. Sequencing used immunoSEQ multiplex PCR; TCRdb keeps in-frame clones, though not all of them. V, J and clone size are those of that table, while D and trimming were read from the DNA. The sample consists of almost 250,000 clones, roughly 89% of them appearing once. Trimming stripped 10 bases from V and 5 bases from J, with 23 bases between. The CDR3 loop spans 15 amino acids. Germline V gene data show CDR1 as ENHRY and CDR2 as SYGVKD. The V and J genes are TRBV10-3 and TRBJ1-1; D remains ambiguous. The TCR was taken from a woman aged 25 to 39 who had recovered from COVID-19. Sequencing was done on a sample of PBMCs or T cells enriched from blood (not recorded which). DNA for the CDR3: TGTGCCACCTTTAAGCCGAGACCCGGCGGTACTGAAGCTTTCTTT. It yields the protein CATFKPRPGGTEAFF.